This record concerns one T cell receptor (beta chain) sequence. Its antigen remains unidentified. Base qualities are not at hand, and no much larger clone is one base apart. The protocol used for the library was the immunoSEQ multiplex PCR assay. As for how the authors treated the data: During preprocessing, nonproductive sequences were removed, as were CDR3s that did not start with C, did not end with F or W, or were shorter than 7 amino acids. Antigen-specific clonotypes were called with the MANAFEST web app, based on expansion relative to reference and other culture wells. A clone counted as positive if significantly expanded in 2 of 3 replicate wells versus the reference culture at FDR below 0.05. For a clone to be considered positive, significant expansion relative to all other tandem wells and an odds ratio above 5 were also required. Pairwise Levenshtein distance, computed with the stringdist R package after three terminal residues were trimmed from each end, was used as the measure of CDR3 homology. TCRdb took this table from immuneACCESS and kept in-frame rearrangements with V and J called. Such tables lack part of the clones; where checked against another copy, unresolved V genes explain under half of the gap, and the rest is unexplained. V, J and clone size reflect that table, while D and trimming were determined from the DNA. The sample data list tens of thousands of clones, and 76% of these were observed just once. The ten largest clones represent approximately 30% of the sample.

CD4+ T cells from unexposed donors were collected before the COVID-19 pandemic (2011-2018). Following 10 days of culture, the EasySep CD4+ T cell isolation kit was used to isolate CD4+ T cells. As far as cell numbers permitted, CD4+ T cells from unexposed donors were tested for reactivity against SARS-CoV-2 S and N as well as four spike pools from common cold coronaviruses. About 2 million PBMCs per well were cultured in IMDM with roughly 5% human AB serum and about 10 IU/ml IL-2. Half of the culture medium was replaced with fresh IL-2-containing medium on days 3 and 7. In general, triplicate replicate wells were used for every peptide culture condition. The leukapheresis product for the unexposed donors was obtained through commercial purchase. Ficoll-Paque PLUS gradient centrifugation was used to isolate PBMCs from leukapheresis product or whole blood. The PBMCs went either fresh into the expansion assay or into cryopreservation at -140 degrees C. The QIAamp Micro DNA Kit was used to extract genomic DNA from the CD4+ T cells.

Spanning cysteine to phenylalanine, the CDR3 consists of 13 amino acids. Only the CDR3 DNA is retained, 39 bases long and in frame from the first base. The germline V gene (reference sequence) supplies CDR1 GTSNPN and CDR2 SVGIG. V loses 2 bases of germline sequence and J loses 2 bases, and the interval between the two ends is 7 bases. This specimen belongs to a study of CD4 T cells in relation to SARS-CoV-2 and coronaviruses (dated by TCRdb to the early 2020s). Study-wide context: In the ViraFEST assay, PBMCs were cultured with antigen for ten to eleven days, after which TCR beta CDR3s were sequenced to identify clonal expansions specific to the antigen. An HIV-1 Nef peptide pool or a no-peptide culture served as the negative reference condition. Using patient-derived lymphoblastoid cell lines, the shared crossreactive spike epitopes were mapped to their HLA restriction. At the level of individual TCR clonotypes, the study evaluated whether memory CD4+ T cells crossreact between the spike proteins of SARS-CoV-2 and those of common cold coronaviruses. Samples from three pre-COVID donors and the naive versus memory experiments were sequenced with the Adaptive Biotechnologies TCR-sequencing kit; other data were Illumina-based. A different, Illumina-based TCR-beta assay was used to sequence expansion assays from other donors in the study. Points the paper makes about the study in general: The study was constrained by small numbers of patients and of tested TCRs. Roughly 67% of donors had memory CD4+ clonotypes that crossrecognized SARS-CoV-2 and at least one common cold coronavirus spike. Pre-pandemic and post-infection samples were not both contributed by any donor, so tracing of the source of pre-existing responses was limited. Because the crossreactivity analysis focused on spike protein, crossreactivity against other viral proteins was not assessed. Significantly weaker SARS-CoV-2-driven expansion was shown by crossreactive clones than by monoreactive clones, consistent with antigenic imprinting.

The sample was CD4+ T cells from PBMCs, cultured in vitro. Recombination linked TRBV30 to TRBJ1-3; TRBD1 could be the D gene, as 5 bases match. This receptor was obtained from a human donor in good health. The CDR3 protein sequence reads: CAWSQGPGNTIYF. The DNA sequence is given as TGTGCCTGGAGTCAGGGTCCTGGAAACACCATATATTTT.